A selection of T cell receptor beta chains follows, all from one sample in a study of T-cell memory formation after mild COVID-19. TCRdb itself ran the 5' RACE reads through MiXCR, one entry per CDR3 protein. In the table there are some 600,000 distinct CDR3 sequences, about 18% of which are singletons. Sequencing was done on a sample of PBMCs or a T cell subset sorted from them (not recorded which). These receptors came from an adult woman who had mild COVID-19 (a few samples of this study predate the infection). Cell type and time point are not known. The CDR3 runs from the conserved cysteine through the conserved F or W. Each record gives: CDR3 protein, CDR3 DNA, clone size, CDR3 length, V gene, J gene, D gene. The D gene is left open where the match is weak. The listing skips clone size in some rows; elsewhere it reads once, few, many or a size class.

CASSSSGPLVNEQFF	TGTGCCAGCAGTTCCAGCGGACCTCTCGTCAATGAGCAGTTCTTC	NA	15	TRBV12-3/TRBV12-4	TRBJ2-1	NA
CASSLDSTRHEQYF	TGCGCCAGCAGCCTTGACAGTACCCGCCACGAGCAGTACTTC	few	14	TRBV5-1	TRBJ2-7	NA
CAWSERGASNQPQHF	TGTGCCTGGAGTGAAAGGGGAGCAAGCAATCAGCCCCAGCATTTT	once	15	TRBV30	TRBJ1-5	NA
CASSFSGSNTGELFF	TGCGCCAGCAGCTTTAGCGGGTCGAACACCGGGGAGCTGTTTTTT	many	15	TRBV5-1	TRBJ2-2	TRBD2
CASTSGTGGRETQYF	TGTGCCAGCACCTCCGGGACAGGGGGTCGAGAGACCCAGTACTTC	NA	15	TRBV27	TRBJ2-5	TRBD1
CASSLASRGGETQYF	TGTGCCAGCAGCTTAGCCTCCAGGGGAGGAGAGACCCAGTACTTC	NA	15	TRBV7-2	TRBJ2-5	NA
CASGNPREVGNTIYF	TGTGCCAGCGGAAACCCCAGGGAGGTGGGAAACACCATATATTTT	NA	15	TRBV3-1	TRBJ1-3	NA
CSIPGGADTF	TGCAGCATTCCCGGGGGGGCGGACACCTTC	few	10	TRBV29-1	TRBJ1-2	NA
CSARATGISSYNSPLHF	TGCAGTGCTAGGGCGACAGGGATCAGCTCCTATAATTCACCCCTCCACTTT	many	17	TRBV20-1	TRBJ1-6	TRBD1
CASSYLGAHEQYF	TGTGCCAGCAGTTACTTGGGGGCTCACGAGCAGTACTTC	few	13	TRBV6-2/TRBV6-3	TRBJ2-7	NA
CASRLQGTESSGANVLTF	TGTGCCAGCAGGCTGCAAGGGACGGAGAGCTCTGGGGCCAACGTCCTGACTTTC	few	18	TRBV3-1	TRBJ2-6	NA
CAWSKQGGDEAFF	TGTGCCTGGAGTAAACAGGGGGGTGATGAAGCTTTCTTT	NA	13	TRBV30	TRBJ1-1	TRBD1
CATSDHPQGSEGDTQYF	TGTGCCACCAGTGATCATCCACAGGGTTCTGAGGGAGATACGCAGTATTTT	few	17	TRBV24-1	TRBJ2-3	NA
CASKSGSISRELFF	TGTGCCAGCAAAAGCGGGAGTATAAGTCGGGAGCTGTTTTTT	NA	14	TRBV2	TRBJ2-2	TRBD2
CASSFRYDRGQYSNQPQHF	TGTGCCAGCAGTTTCCGGTACGACAGGGGCCAATATAGCAATCAGCCCCAGCATTTT	NA	19	TRBV27	TRBJ1-5	TRBD1
CATKRDRGGNEQFF	TGTGCCACCAAGAGGGACAGGGGAGGAAATGAGCAGTTCTTC	few	14	TRBV15	TRBJ2-1	TRBD1
CASSRGAATNEKLFF	TGTGCCAGCAGCCGGGGGGCAGCAACTAATGAAAAACTGTTTTTT	NA	15	TRBV7-6	TRBJ1-4	NA
CASSPGSEIANQPQHF	TGTGCCAGCAGCCCAGGGAGCGAAATAGCAAATCAGCCCCAGCATTTT	NA	16	TRBV7-9	TRBJ1-5	NA
CAWSVQLTQAFF	TGTGCCTGGAGTGTACAGCTTACCCAAGCTTTCTTT	few	12	TRBV30	TRBJ1-1	NA
CASSKKGTSGFSYEQYF	TGTGCCAGCAGCAAAAAGGGGACTAGCGGGTTCTCCTACGAGCAGTACTTC	many	17	TRBV21-1	TRBJ2-7	NA
CASSREGQSNSPLHF	TGTGCCAGCAGCAGGGAGGGGCAGAGTAATTCACCCCTCCACTTT	NA	15	TRBV2	TRBJ1-6	NA
CASSPPGRSSGANVLTF	TGTGCCAGCTCACCCCCGGGTAGAAGCTCTGGGGCCAACGTCCTGACTTTC	NA	17	TRBV18	TRBJ2-6	NA
CASRGEGYTF	TGTGCCAGCAGAGGGGAAGGCTACACCTTC	NA	10	TRBV6-6	TRBJ1-2	NA
CSARAGGDYEQYF	TGCAGTGCTAGAGCGGGCGGGGACTACGAGCAGTACTTC	NA	13	TRBV20-1	TRBJ2-7	NA
CASSYSRLTDTQYF	TGTGCCAGCAGCTACAGCAGACTCACAGATACGCAGTATTTT	few	14	TRBV12-3/TRBV12-4	TRBJ2-3	NA
CASTGGELGRNSPLHF	TGTGCCAGCACCGGCGGGGAGCTCGGTCGGAATTCACCCCTCCACTTT	NA	16	TRBV28	TRBJ1-6	NA
CASSSAHEQYF	TGTGCCAGCAGCTCCGCCCATGAGCAGTACTTC	few	11	TRBV7-8	TRBJ2-7	NA
CASSLLPGGAIGNTIYF	TGTGCCAGCAGCTTACTCCCAGGGGGCGCGATTGGAAACACCATATATTTT	NA	17	TRBV7-9	TRBJ1-3	TRBD1
CASRPLARVTDTQYF	TGTGCCAGCAGACCCCTAGCGCGGGTCACAGATACGCAGTATTTT	NA	15	TRBV6-2/TRBV6-3	TRBJ2-3	NA
CASSYSPVSYNEQFF	TGTGCCAGCAGTTACTCGCCTGTCTCCTACAATGAGCAGTTCTTC	NA	15	TRBV6-6	TRBJ2-1	NA
CASSLAGLAAADTQYF	TGTGCCAGCAGTTTAGCGGGACTAGCCGCCGCAGATACGCAGTATTTT	few	16	TRBV12-3/TRBV12-4	TRBJ2-3	TRBD2
CASCLPSAADTQYF	TGCGCCAGCTGTCTCCCTAGCGCCGCAGATACGCAGTATTTT	few	14	TRBV5-1	TRBJ2-3	NA
CASSFMRISTDTQYF	TGTGCCAGCAGTTTTATGCGGATTAGCACAGATACGCAGTATTTT	NA	15	TRBV12-3/TRBV12-4	TRBJ2-3	NA
CASSLTSGSSDTQYF	TGCGCCAGCAGCTTGACTAGCGGGAGCTCAGATACGCAGTATTTT	NA	15	TRBV5-1	TRBJ2-3	TRBD2
CAISESVPTGELFF	TGTGCCATCAGTGAGAGCGTTCCCACCGGGGAGCTGTTTTTT	few	14	TRBV10-3	TRBJ2-2	NA
CASRFSGQNTEAFF	TGTGCCAGCCGGTTCTCAGGGCAGAACACTGAAGCTTTCTTT	few	14	TRBV12-3/TRBV12-4	TRBJ1-1	NA
CASSATWTSTDTQYF	TGCGCCAGCAGCGCCACGTGGACTAGCACAGATACGCAGTATTTT	NA	15	TRBV5-1	TRBJ2-3	NA
CASSLKHDTGELFF	TGTGCCAGCAGCTTAAAGCATGATACCGGGGAGCTGTTTTTT	NA	14	TRBV7-3	TRBJ2-2	NA
CASSKTDRANTEAFF	TGTGCCAGTAGTAAGACGGACAGGGCGAACACTGAAGCTTTCTTT	NA	15	TRBV19	TRBJ1-1	TRBD1
CASSHTGDGSYEQYF	TGTGCCAGCAGCCACACGGGGGATGGCTCCTACGAGCAGTACTTC	NA	15	TRBV5-4	TRBJ2-7	NA
CASSPHSGGPAYEQYF	TGTGCCAGCAGCCCCCATAGCGGGGGGCCTGCCTACGAGCAGTACTTC	NA	16	TRBV4-2	TRBJ2-7	TRBD2
CASRPGWGQPQHF	TGTGCCAGCAGGCCCGGGTGGGGTCAGCCCCAGCATTTT	NA	13	TRBV12-3/TRBV12-4	TRBJ1-5	NA
CASSFFGRKETQYF	TGTGCCAGCAGCTTTTTTGGCCGTAAAGAGACCCAGTACTTC	NA	14	TRBV11-2	TRBJ2-5	NA
CASSSVINEPGGTEAFF	TGTGCCAGCAGCTCGGTAATAAACGAACCGGGGGGTACTGAAGCTTTCTTT	few	17	TRBV7-9	TRBJ1-1	NA
CASSFVGKSYNEQFF	TGTGCCAGCAGTTTCGTGGGCAAATCCTACAATGAGCAGTTCTTC	few	15	TRBV12-3/TRBV12-4	TRBJ2-1	NA
CASSVSIQGTGDQETQYF	TGTGCCAGCAGCGTTTCCATCCAAGGGACAGGCGACCAAGAGACCCAGTACTTC	many	18	TRBV9	TRBJ2-5	TRBD1
CASSTPGLAKETQYF	TGTGCCAGCAGTACCCCGGGACTAGCGAAAGAGACCCAGTACTTC	few	15	TRBV12-3/TRBV12-4	TRBJ2-5	TRBD2
CASSLGSGGYNEQFF	TGCGCCAGCAGCTTGGGGTCAGGGGGCTACAATGAGCAGTTCTTC	many	15	TRBV5-1	TRBJ2-1	TRBD1
CASSHLFEENYGYTF	TGCGCCAGCAGCCACCTTTTCGAGGAAAACTATGGCTACACCTTC	NA	15	TRBV4-3	TRBJ1-2	NA
CASSYQAGVSDTQYF	TGTGCCAGCAGTTACCAGGCGGGAGTATCTGATACGCAGTATTTT	NA	15	TRBV6-2/TRBV6-3	TRBJ2-3	TRBD2
CAWRPRTSSYEQYF	TGTGCCTGGAGGCCCCGGACTAGCTCCTACGAGCAGTACTTC	NA	14	TRBV30	TRBJ2-7	TRBD2
CASSANPWDGEYEQYF	TGTGCCAGCAGTGCCAATCCTTGGGACGGGGAATACGAGCAGTACTTC	NA	16	TRBV2	TRBJ2-7	NA
CASSFSHLYNEQFF	TGTGCCAGCAGTTTTTCACATCTCTACAATGAGCAGTTCTTC	few	14	TRBV28	TRBJ2-1	NA